Included here is one TCR beta chain sequence, with context. Antigen unknown. The time point was: cycle 4 day 1 (C4D1), after 6 weeks of nivolumab. Every patient had relapsed following autologous stem cell transplantation, and cohorts differed in brentuximab vedotin exposure. Magnetic negative selection was used to purify CD8+ T cells from thawed PBMCs. The data stem from a study of PD-1 blockade in classical Hodgkin lymphoma. Study results and caveats: For complete responders, baseline diversity was comparable to that of newly diagnosed patients.

Profiled with immunoSEQ multiplex PCR; TCRdb holds only in-frame clones, not every one. The sample contains more than 1,100 clones, about 80% of which appear only once. The material sequenced was CD8+ T cells from blood, taken before the fourth cycle of nivolumab. This TCR was recovered from a human donor with classical Hodgkin lymphoma. The donor label of this sample is uncertain.

For the CDR3, the DNA is TGTGCCAGCAGCTTAGAAACCCTGGGAGGGTCACACAATGAGCAGTTCTTC. Protein: CASSLETLGGSHNEQFF. This chain uses TRBV13 with TRBJ2-1; 7 bases are a match to TRBD2. CDR1 PRHDT and CDR2 FYEKMQ come from the germline V gene (reference sequence). The V gene end was trimmed by 1 base and the J gene end by 5 bases; junction bases not matched to a gene: 11. CDR3 size: 17 residues.